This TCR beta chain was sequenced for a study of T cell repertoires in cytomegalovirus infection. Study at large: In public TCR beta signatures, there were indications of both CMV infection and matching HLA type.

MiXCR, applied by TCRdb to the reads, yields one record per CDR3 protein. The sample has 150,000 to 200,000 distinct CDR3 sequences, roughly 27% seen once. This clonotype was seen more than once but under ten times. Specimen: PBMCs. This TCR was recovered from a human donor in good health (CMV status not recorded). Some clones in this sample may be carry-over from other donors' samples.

CDR3 sequence: CASSSFPGGGGYTF. In nucleotides, the CDR3 is TGTGCCAGCAGTTCATTTCCGGGTGGAGGTGGCTACACCTTC. V is TRBV12-3 or TRBV12-4 and J is TRBJ1-2; D is unclear. V gave up 4 bases and J gave up 7 bases, with 16 bases separating them. The CDR3 covers 14 residues.